The 15 T cell receptor beta chains reported below all come from one sample, sequenced in a study of blood T cell repertoires in COVID-19. The repertoire was sequenced with immunoSEQ multiplex PCR; TCRdb's copy has only in-frame clones and lacks some. This sample has 220,000 or so clones, with about 94% found just once. The sequencing input was peripheral blood. These TCRs come from a man in his 60s with COVID-19, enrolled during active disease.

The CDR3 loop is CASSAGEREKLFF. In DNA form, the CDR3 reads TGTGCCAGCAGTGCAGGGGAACGCGAAAAACTGTTTTTT. The chain couples TRBV9 to TRBJ1-4, with D perhaps TRBD1 (6 bases). V was trimmed by 5 bases and J by 8 bases, leaving 13 bases between them. The CDR3 runs 13 residues. CDR1 is SGDLS, CDR2 YYNGEE, per germline.

This clone was seen a handful of times. V is TRBV9 and J is TRBJ1-5; perhaps TRBD1 as D (5 bases). This CDR3 has 16 residues. Germline V gene data show CDR1 as SGDLS and CDR2 as YYNGEE. The V end was cut by 0 bases, the J end by 5 bases, with 15 bases between. CDR3 region: CASSVGPLGTHQPQHF. The CDR3 bases are TGTGCCAGCAGCGTAGGTCCCCTGGGGACTCATCAGCCCCAGCATTTT.

The chain has TRBV10-2 and TRBJ1-2, with D possibly being TRBD1 (5 bases). V was pared by 0 bases and J by 5 bases, with 13 bases between. Germline-derived CDR1 and CDR2 are WSHSY and SAAADI. The CDR3 runs to 15 residues. CDR3 sequence: CASSESSTGPYGYTF. CDR3 nucleotide sequence: TGCGCCAGCAGTGAGTCGAGTACAGGCCCTTATGGCTACACCTTC.

The count of this clone is one. The rearrangement joins TRBV5-1 to TRBJ2-1; D is undetermined. Germline V gene data show CDR1 as SGHRS and CDR2 as YFSETQ. Trimming shortened V by 0 bases and J by 1 base, and 11 bases separated the two germline ends. The CDR3 contains 16 residues. CDR3: CASSLETAPSYNEQFF. The DNA for the CDR3 is TGCGCCAGCAGCTTGGAAACAGCTCCTTCCTACAATGAGCAGTTCTTC. The full variable domain, in which reference TRBV5-1 and TRBJ2-1 provide the parts outside the CDR3, is KAGVTQTPRYLIKTRGQQVTLSCSPISGHRSVSWYQQTPGQGLQFLFEYFSETQRNKGNFPGRFSGRQFSNSRSEMNVSTLELGDSALYLCASSLETAPSYNEQFFGPGTRLTVL.

The rearrangement uses TRBV30 and TRBJ1-2; D remains unclear. The CDR3 has 15 residues. V lost 0 bases and J lost 5, with 16 bases in between. Germline CDR1 is GTSNPN and CDR2 is SVGIG (reference sequence). The CDR3 protein is CAWSVLVRGNYGYTF. The CDR3 nucleotides read TGTGCCTGGAGTGTACTAGTAAGAGGAAATTATGGCTACACCTTC. The full variable domain, rest sourced from reference TRBV30 and TRBJ1-2, is SQTIHQWPATLVQPVGSPLSLECTVEGTSNPNLYWYRQAAGRGLQLLFYSVGIGQISSEVPQNLSASRPQDRQFILSSKKLLLSDSGFYLCAWSVLVRGNYGYTFGSGTRLTVV.

J is TRBJ2-5 and V is TRBV10-3; the match to TRBD2 covers 14 bases. V shed 2 bases and J 0 bases; nucleotides not matched to a gene: 2. This CDR3 is 17 amino acids long. From germline, CDR1 is ENHRY and CDR2 SYGVKD. The CDR3 loop reads CAISEGLAGGNQETQYF. The CDR3, as DNA: TGTGCCATCAGTGAGGGACTAGCGGGGGGAAACCAAGAGACCCAGTACTTC.

The J gene is TRBJ2-2, the V gene TRBV6-6, with D possibly being TRBD2 (6 bases). V dropped 2 bases and J dropped 6 bases, with 16 bases sitting between them. This CDR3 has 16 amino acids. Per germline, CDR1 MNHNY and CDR2 SVGAGI (reference sequence). The DNA of the CDR3 is TGTGCCAGCAGTTACATAGGAGGGGACCGGCCCGGGGAGCTGTTTTTT. It translates to CASSYIGGDRPGELFF.

The rearrangement joins TRBV19 to TRBJ2-3; D is perhaps TRBD2 (6 bases). Trimming took 3 bases from V and 2 from J, leaving 12 bases between them. This CDR3 region has 15 residues. Germline V lookup: CDR1 LNHDA, CDR2 SQIVND (reference sequence). The CDR3, as DNA: TGTGCCAGTAGTATTCCCCGCGGGGCCACAGATACGCAGTATTTT. Protein: CASSIPRGATDTQYF.

The chain employs TRBV18 and TRBJ1-6; D gene unclear. The germline V gene encodes CDR1 KGHSH and CDR2 LQKENI. V lost 2 bases to trimming and J lost 5 bases, with 10 bases between them. The CDR3 loop spans 15 amino acids. In DNA form, the CDR3 reads TGTGCCAGCTCACCAGGGCAGACCCATAATTCACCCCTCCACTTT. Protein: CASSPGQTHNSPLHF.

V usage is TRBV5-1 and J usage is TRBJ2-5, with 10 bases fitting TRBD1. The V and J ends lost 5 bases and 5 bases, in that order; junction bases with no gene match: 6. Germline CDR1 reads SGHRS; CDR2 reads YFSETQ. The CDR3 is 14 residues long. The CDR3 DNA sequence: TGCGCCAGCAGGGGACAGGGGCTGTTTGAGACCCAGTACTTC. It yields the protein CASRGQGLFETQYF.

This clone was observed a single time. This chain connects TRBV5-4 to TRBJ1-2; 7 nucleotides match TRBD1. V lost 0 bases, J lost 7 bases, and 3 bases stayed unmatched. The V gene's germline CDR1 is SGHNT and CDR2 YYREEE (reference sequence). The CDR3 is 13 residues long. The CDR3 reads CASSLGQGGGYTF. CDR3 sequence (DNA): TGTGCCAGCAGCTTGGGACAGGGAGGTGGCTACACCTTC.

CDR3 in amino acids: CASSPPGTSGGAGRFF. The CDR3 DNA reads TGTGCCAGCAGCCCCCCCGGGACTAGCGGGGGGGCGGGGAGGTTCTTC. The V gene is TRBV7-8, the J gene TRBJ2-1; 16 bases are a match to TRBD2. Trimming took 5 bases from V and 15 from J; bases not matched to a gene: 13. There are 16 residues in the CDR3. In germline, CDR1 is SGHVS, CDR2 FQNEAQ.

This clone was seen just once. This chain connects TRBV6-5 to TRBJ2-3; 7 bases are shared with TRBD2. Germline V gene data show CDR1 as MNHEY and CDR2 as SVGAGI. CDR3 length equals 15 residues. The ends lost 8 bases at V and 5 bases at J; junction bases unmatched: 13. CDR3 in amino acids: CASLPGRSSQDTQYF. The CDR3 DNA is TGTGCCAGCCTCCCCGGGAGGTCCTCTCAAGATACGCAGTATTTT.

The chain joins TRBV3-1 (or the pseudogene TRBV3-2) to TRBJ2-7; perhaps TRBD1 as D (6 bases). Germline V gene sequence: CDR1 LGHDT, CDR2 YNNKEL (reference sequence). The CDR3 runs to 15 residues. V dropped 0 bases and J dropped 2 bases, with 11 bases sitting between them. The CDR3 region is CASSQEGRGPYEQYF. CDR3 coding DNA: TGTGCCAGCAGCCAAGAAGGCAGGGGCCCCTACGAGCAGTACTTC.

Only one count was recorded for this clone. V and J are TRBV14 and TRBJ1-4, with D possibly matching TRBD1 (6 bases). V was cut by 3 bases and J by 7 bases, with 9 bases left in between. The germline gives CDR1 SGHDN, CDR2 FVKESK. The CDR3 covers 13 residues. CDR3 protein: CASSQTQGEKLFF. CDR3 nucleotides: TGTGCCAGCAGCCAGACACAGGGTGAAAAACTGTTTTTT.